Listed below are T cell receptor beta chains from one sample, sequenced in a study of siplizumab effects on memory and regulatory T cells. Method: immunoSEQ multiplex PCR; TCRdb's copy keeps in-frame clones and lacks some. Found here are just over 60,000 clones, roughly 78% of them singletons; the top ten hold 0.4% to 0.45%. What was sequenced was memory CD4+ T cells sorted from blood. The receptors derive from a human donor in good health. Both conserved end residues are part of each CDR3. Each record gives: D gene, J gene, clone size, V gene, CDR3 DNA, CDR3 protein. A D gene is named only where the DNA matches it firmly. Clone size is given for some rows only: seen once, a few or many times, or a class if the clone is expanded.

>.|TRBJ1-5|few|TRBV6-1
TGTGCCAGCAGTTTTTCGGGAGATAGCAATCAGCCCCAGCATTTT
CASSFSGDSNQPQHF
>.|TRBJ1-5|.|TRBV19
TGTGCCAGTAGTCCTGGGGGTAATCAGCCCCAGCATTTT
CASSPGGNQPQHF
>TRBD1|TRBJ1-5|.|TRBV19
TGTGCCAGTACCATGACAGGGGTTTGGAATCAGCCCCAGCATTTT
CASTMTGVWNQPQHF
>TRBD1|TRBJ1-2|.|TRBV12-5
TGTGCTAGTGGTTTGGAAACAGGGGTTGGCTACACCTTC
CASGLETGVGYTF
>.|TRBJ2-3|.|TRBV30
TGTGCCTGGAGTGATGCCCCGGGCAGCACAGATACGCAGTATTTT
CAWSDAPGSTDTQYF
>.|TRBJ2-7|.|TRBV6-1
TGTGCCAGCAGGGTTAAGAACGAGCAGTACTTC
CASRVKNEQYF
>.|TRBJ1-1|.|TRBV2
TGTGCCAGCAGCGAAACCAACACTGAAGCTTTCTTT
CASSETNTEAFF
>TRBD1|TRBJ2-7|.|TRBV7-2
TGTGCCAGCAGCCTTACGGGACAGTCCTACGAGCAGTACTTC
CASSLTGQSYEQYF
>.|TRBJ2-5|.|TRBV13
TGTGCCAGCAGCTTCGGTGGGGGCCAGGGGGAGACCCAGTACTTC
CASSFGGGQGETQYF
>TRBD1|TRBJ2-5|once|TRBV18
TGTGCCAGCTCGGAACAGGGGGCAGAGACCCAGTACTTC
CASSEQGAETQYF
>.|TRBJ2-3|few|TRBV19
TGTGCCAGTAGCCAGGGGTGGCCAGATACGCAGTATTTT
CASSQGWPDTQYF
>TRBD1|TRBJ2-2|few|TRBV5-1
TGCGCCACGGCACAGGGGCGGTCCGGGGAGCTGTTTTTT
CATAQGRSGELFF
>TRBD1|TRBJ1-2|once|TRBV11-3
TGTGCCAGCACCGACAGGGCATTCTATGGCTACACCTTC
CASTDRAFYGYTF
>.|TRBJ2-2|.|TRBV7-2
TGTGCCAGCAGCTTATCAGGGGGGGAGCTGTTTTTT
CASSLSGGELFF
>TRBD2|TRBJ2-5|.|TRBV4-1
TGCGCCAGCAGTCGCCGGGGGAGGGCCGGGACCGATGAGACCCAGTACTTC
CASSRRGRAGTDETQYF
>TRBD1|TRBJ2-7|.|TRBV5-5
TGTGCCAGCAGCTGGGGAATTAGGGACAGTATCTCCTACGAGCAGTACTTC
CASSWGIRDSISYEQYF
>.|TRBJ2-5|.|TRBV30
TGTGCCTGGAGCGGCTGGGGGGTGGAGACCCAGTACTTC
CAWSGWGVETQYF
>.|TRBJ2-6|.|TRBV19
TGTGCCACAGGACTTCCCTTGCTATCTGGGGCCAACGTCCTGACTTTC
CATGLPLLSGANVLTF
>.|TRBJ2-6|.|TRBV9
TGTGCCAGCAGCGCCCCCCTGCAGACCCGTAGGACCCTGACTTTC
CASSAPLQTRRTLTF
>TRBD1|TRBJ2-5|.|TRBV7-9
TGTGCCAGCAGCCCCCGGACAGGGGGGAGGGAGACCCAGTACTTC
CASSPRTGGRETQYF
>.|TRBJ1-3|few|TRBV2
TGTGCCAGCAGTGTTTACAGTACCAGGGGCACCATATATTTT
CASSVYSTRGTIYF
>TRBD1|TRBJ2-7|.|TRBV5-6
TGTGCCAGCAGCCGGGACAGGGTTAACGAGCAGTACTTC
CASSRDRVNEQYF
>TRBD2|TRBJ2-4|once|TRBV5-1
TGCGCCAGCAGCCCGGGGGGGACCAAAAACATTCAGTACTTC
CASSPGGTKNIQYF
>.|TRBJ2-7|.|TRBV2
TGTGCCAGCAGTGAACAGGGGGGGTCCTACGAGCAGTACTTC
CASSEQGGSYEQYF
>TRBD1|TRBJ1-2|.|TRBV27
TGTGCCAGCACCACAGGGGCTGGCTACACCTTC
CASTTGAGYTF
>.|TRBJ2-1|.|TRBV11-3
TGTGCCAGCAGCTTAGATGGGCCCTCGACTGGCGGTGAGCAGTTCTTC
CASSLDGPSTGGEQFF
>.|TRBJ1-1|.|TRBV6-6
TGTGCCAGCAGTTACTCGCCGGGGAACACTGAAGCTTTCTTT
CASSYSPGNTEAFF
>.|TRBJ2-2|once|TRBV6-5
TGTGCCAGCAGTTACTCGAGAGAAGGATGGTGGGAGCTGTTTTTT
CASSYSREGWWELFF
>.|TRBJ2-7|.|TRBV18
TGTGCCAGCTCACCACCGGAACCCTTCTACGAGCAGTACTTC
CASSPPEPFYEQYF
>TRBD1|TRBJ1-1|few|TRBV15
TGTGCCACCAGCTCAGGGGGGGTCCCAGGCACTGAAGCTTTCTTT
CATSSGGVPGTEAFF
>TRBD1|TRBJ2-1|once|TRBV7-3
TGTGCCAGCAGTCCGGGACAGGTGACCAATGAGCAGTTCTTC
CASSPGQVTNEQFF
>TRBD2|TRBJ2-3|few|TRBV7-3
TGTGCCAGCTCGGCCGAAGCGGGGGCGACCGGAGATACGCAGTATTTT
CASSAEAGATGDTQYF
>.|TRBJ1-3|.|TRBV4-2
TGTGCCAGCAGCCAAGATGAGTCCCCCCCGGCCTTAGTCCTTGGAAACACCATATATTTT
CASSQDESPPALVLGNTIYF
>.|TRBJ1-5|.|TRBV6-5
TGTGCCAGCAGCCTAGACAGAAATAGCAATCAGCCCCAGCATTTT
CASSLDRNSNQPQHF
>.|TRBJ1-2|few|TRBV27
TGTGCCAGCAGTTTTTCCAGGAAGACCTATGGCTACACCTTC
CASSFSRKTYGYTF
>.|TRBJ2-1|.|TRBV7-3
TGTGCCAGCAGCCCCGGCCAGGGGAAGTACAATGAGCAGTTCTTC
CASSPGQGKYNEQFF
>TRBD2|TRBJ2-2|once|TRBV18
TGTGCCAGCTCGCAGGGACGGAGACTAGCGATCACCGGGGAGCTGTTTTTT
CASSQGRRLAITGELFF
>TRBD1|TRBJ1-1|once|TRBV27
TGTGCCAGCAGAAACAGGGGGCAAGGTGAAGCTTTCTTT
CASRNRGQGEAFF
>.|TRBJ2-5|.|TRBV4-1
TGCGCCAGCAGCCAAGAGGAGGTGGGGGGGGCCGATAGTGAGACCCAGTACTTC
CASSQEEVGGADSETQYF
>.|TRBJ1-1|once|TRBV28
TGTGCCAGCAGTCCCGGACGGAGAGCCACTGAAGCTTTCTTT
CASSPGRRATEAFF
>.|TRBJ1-2|once|TRBV28
TGTGCCAGCAGTTTGCCCTTTTTGGGCTATGGCTACACCTTC
CASSLPFLGYGYTF
>.|TRBJ1-3|few|TRBV5-1
TGCGCCAGCAGCTCGTCGTCGGGGTTCTCTGGAAACACCATATATTTT
CASSSSSGFSGNTIYF
>TRBD1|TRBJ1-1|.|TRBV4-3
TGCGCCAGCAGCCAAGCCGCCGGGACAGGGGGTGGTAACACTGAAGCTTTCTTT
CASSQAAGTGGGNTEAFF
>.|TRBJ2-3|.|TRBV15
TGTGCCACCAGCGGAAGGCCGGATGCTTTAGATACGCAGTATTTT
CATSGRPDALDTQYF
>TRBD2|TRBJ2-1|.|TRBV7-6
TGTGCCAGCAGCTCGCTAGCGGGGGCCTCCTACAATGAGCAGTTCTTC
CASSSLAGASYNEQFF
>.|TRBJ1-1|few|TRBV29-1
TGCAGCGGTAAGGGGAGCATGAACACTGAAGCTTTCTTT
CSGKGSMNTEAFF
>.|TRBJ1-2|.|TRBV21-1
TGTGCCAGCAGCAAATCGGGACCCCCTAACTATGGCTACACCTTC
CASSKSGPPNYGYTF
>TRBD2|TRBJ2-3|.|TRBV11-2
TGTGCCAGCAGCGAAACTAGCGGGGGGGCACTTACGCAGTATTTT
CASSETSGGALTQYF
>TRBD2|TRBJ2-1|.|TRBV5-4
TGTGCCAGCAGCCGCCCGACCGGGGGGGGCCTCAATGAGCAGTTCTTC
CASSRPTGGGLNEQFF
>.|TRBJ2-6|.|TRBV6-5
TGTGCCAGCAACACGGCAGGGGTCGGGGCCAACGTCCTGACTTTC
CASNTAGVGANVLTF
>TRBD1|TRBJ2-3|.|TRBV5-1
TGCGCCAGCAGCAGGAGACAGGGGAGTTCTTTCACAGATACGCAGTATTTT
CASSRRQGSSFTDTQYF